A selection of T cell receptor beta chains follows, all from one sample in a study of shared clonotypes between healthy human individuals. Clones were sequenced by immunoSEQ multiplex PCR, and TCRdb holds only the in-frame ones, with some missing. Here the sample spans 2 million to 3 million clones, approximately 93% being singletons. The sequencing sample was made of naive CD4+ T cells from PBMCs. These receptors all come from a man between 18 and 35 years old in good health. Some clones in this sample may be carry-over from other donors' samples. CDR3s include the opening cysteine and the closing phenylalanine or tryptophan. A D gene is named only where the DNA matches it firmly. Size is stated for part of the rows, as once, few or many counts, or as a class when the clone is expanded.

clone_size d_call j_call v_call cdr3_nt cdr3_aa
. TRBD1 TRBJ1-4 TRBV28 TGTGCCAGCAGTTCCACAGGGGGAACTAATGAAAAACTGTTTTTT CASSSTGGTNEKLFF
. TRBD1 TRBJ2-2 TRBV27 TGTGCCAGCACCACACCAGGACAGGGCTTCGCCGGGGAGCTGTTTTTT CASTTPGQGFAGELFF
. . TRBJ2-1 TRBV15 TGTGCCACCAGCACCCGCAAAGACAATGAGCAGTTCTTC CATSTRKDNEQFF
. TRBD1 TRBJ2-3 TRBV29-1 TGCAGCGTTGCGGGACAGGGGGCCAGGGCCACAGATACGCAGTATTTT CSVAGQGARATDTQYF
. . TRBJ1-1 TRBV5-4 TGTGCCAGCAGCCCCCTTGGGGGCCAGAACACTGAAGCTTTCTTT CASSPLGGQNTEAFF
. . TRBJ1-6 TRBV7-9 TGTGCCAGCAGCTTAGGGTCGCTTACAAATTCACCCCTCCACTTT CASSLGSLTNSPLHF
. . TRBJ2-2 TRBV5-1 TGCGCCAGCAGCTTGGCCTCTACGGAGGAGCTGTTTTTT CASSLASTEELFF
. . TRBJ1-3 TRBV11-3 TGTGCCAGCAGCCCTGACGGCCGCTCTGGAAACACCATATATTTT CASSPDGRSGNTIYF
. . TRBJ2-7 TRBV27 TGTGCCAGCAGACGACTAGAATCCTACGAGCAGTACTTC CASRRLESYEQYF
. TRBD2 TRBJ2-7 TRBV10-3 TGTGCCATAGGACTAGCGGGAGTGAGGAGCGAGCAGTACTTC CAIGLAGVRSEQYF
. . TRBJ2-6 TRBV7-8 TGTGCCAGCAGCTTAGCCAGGGTTGGGGCCAACGTCCTGACTTTC CASSLARVGANVLTF
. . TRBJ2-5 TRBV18 TGTGCCAGCTCCCGTGACAGGCAAGAGACCCAGTACTTC CASSRDRQETQYF
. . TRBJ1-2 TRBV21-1 TGTGCCAGCAGCAAAGCCGTGGGGGGCTTTTGTGGCGGCTATGGCTACACCTTC CASSKAVGGFCGGYGYTF
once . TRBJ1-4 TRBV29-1 TGCAGCGTTGGGCAGACTAATGAAAAACTGTTTTTT CSVGQTNEKLFF
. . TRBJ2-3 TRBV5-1 TGCGCCAGCAGCTCGGGAACAGCAAACACAGATACGCAGTATTTT CASSSGTANTDTQYF
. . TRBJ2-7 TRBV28 TGTGCCAGCAGTTTTTCAGGGGGGTTCTACGAGCAGTACTTC CASSFSGGFYEQYF
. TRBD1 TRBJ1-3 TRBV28 TGTGCCAGCAGTTTAGCGCAGGGGGCATCCGGTGGAAACACCATATATTTT CASSLAQGASGGNTIYF
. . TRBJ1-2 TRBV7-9 TGTGCCAGCAGCTACGTTAACTATGGCTACACCTTC CASSYVNYGYTF
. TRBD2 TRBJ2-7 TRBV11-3 TGTGCCAGCCCCCTAGCGGGAGCACTTGAGCAGTACTTC CASPLAGALEQYF
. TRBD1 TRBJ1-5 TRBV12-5 TGTGCTAGTGGTTCCGGGACAGGTCTTTATCAGCCCCAGCATTTT CASGSGTGLYQPQHF
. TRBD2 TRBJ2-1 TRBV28 TGTGCCAGCAGTCCCCTAGCGGGATACTACAATGAGCAGTTCTTC CASSPLAGYYNEQFF
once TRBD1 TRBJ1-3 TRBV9 TGTGCCAGCAGCTACGACAGGGAGTCTGGAAACACCATATATTTT CASSYDRESGNTIYF